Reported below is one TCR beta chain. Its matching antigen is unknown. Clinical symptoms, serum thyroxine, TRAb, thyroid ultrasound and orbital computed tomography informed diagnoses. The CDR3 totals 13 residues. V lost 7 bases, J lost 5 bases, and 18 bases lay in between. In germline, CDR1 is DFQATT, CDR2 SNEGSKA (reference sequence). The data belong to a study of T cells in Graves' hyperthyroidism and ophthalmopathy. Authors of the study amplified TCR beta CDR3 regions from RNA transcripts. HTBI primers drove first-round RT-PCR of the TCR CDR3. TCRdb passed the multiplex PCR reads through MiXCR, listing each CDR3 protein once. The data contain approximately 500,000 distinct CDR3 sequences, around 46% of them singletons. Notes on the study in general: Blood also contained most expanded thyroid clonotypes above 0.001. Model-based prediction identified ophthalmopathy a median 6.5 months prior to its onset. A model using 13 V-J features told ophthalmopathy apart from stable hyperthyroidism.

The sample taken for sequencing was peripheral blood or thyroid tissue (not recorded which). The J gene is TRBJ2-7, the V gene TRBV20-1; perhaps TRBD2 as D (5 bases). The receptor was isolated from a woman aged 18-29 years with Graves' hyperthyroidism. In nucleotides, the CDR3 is TGCAGTGTAAAGGCGGGCAGGTGGGACGAGCAGTACTTC. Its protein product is CSVKAGRWDEQYF.